Listed here are 29 T cell receptor beta chains from one sample, sequenced in a study of beta chain features in type 1 diabetes. As every portion of the isolated RNA was reverse transcribed, the sequencing read expressed TCRB transcripts. Assay used: immunoSEQ multiplex PCR; TCRdb lists only in-frame clones, some missing. The sample consists of about half a million clones, approximately 30% of them appearing once. Sequenced: naive CD4+ T cells from blood. These receptor sequences come from a man younger than 35 in good health.

This chain connects TRBV6-5 to TRBJ2-7; D is ambiguous. The germline CDR1 and CDR2 sequences are MNHEY and SVGAGI. Trimming stripped 6 bases from V and 3 bases from J, with 15 bases between. The CDR3 has 14 amino acids. The CDR3 DNA reads as TGTGCCAGCAGCCGCGACGCCAGGCGCTACGAGCAGTACTTC. It codes for CASSRDARRYEQYF.

This clone was observed a handful of times. The rearrangement joins TRBV4-3 to TRBJ2-7; 12 bases line up with TRBD2. The CDR3 sequence is 17 residues long. V lost 1 base and J lost 1; bases outside the gene matches: 5. The germline V gene has CDR1 LGHNA and CDR2 YSLEER. CDR3 amino acids: CASSQGLAGAPSYEQYF. CDR3 DNA sequence: TGCGCCAGCAGCCAAGGACTAGCGGGAGCGCCGTCCTACGAGCAGTACTTC.

This clone has a handful of counts. This chain connects TRBV30 to TRBJ1-4; 8 bases map to TRBD1. CDR1 and CDR2 (germline): GTSNPN, SVGIG (reference sequence). The CDR3 extends over 15 amino acids. V was pared by 0 bases and J by 6 bases, with 6 bases of the junction left unmatched. CDR3 amino acids: CAWSVLGTGYEKLFF. The CDR3 DNA follows: TGTGCCTGGAGTGTATTGGGGACAGGATATGAAAAACTGTTTTTT.

This clone was detected a few times. This sequence joins TRBV5-1 and TRBJ2-3; D uncertain. In germline, CDR1 is SGHRS, CDR2 YFSETQ. Trimming removed 4 bases at V and 1 base at J, with 7 bases between. This CDR3 has 13 residues. DNA for the CDR3: TGCGCCAGCAGCCATGCCGGCACAGATACGCAGTATTTT. Its protein is CASSHAGTDTQYF.

Concerning this clone itself: This sample includes further DNA sequences coding for the same CDR3. The V call is TRBV30, the J call TRBJ2-2; possible D gene TRBD2, 5 bases. Trimming shortened V by 1 base and J by 4 bases, and 7 bases separated the two germline ends. CDR1 GTSNPN and CDR2 SVGIG come from the germline V gene (reference sequence). The CDR3 is 13 amino acids. The chain's CDR3 is CAWSARGTGELFF. CDR3 nucleotides: TGTGCCTGGAGTGCCCGGGGCACCGGGGAGCTGTTTTTT.

The V and J genes are TRBV28 and TRBJ1-2, with a tentative D call TRBD1 (5 bases). The CDR3 extends over 12 amino acids. Germline-derived CDR1 and CDR2 are MDHEN and SYDVKM. Trimming removed 5 bases at V and 5 bases at J, with 9 bases between. CDR3 DNA sequence: TGTGCCAGCAGTAATAGACAGTATGGCTACACCTTC. It encodes CASSNRQYGYTF.

This chain connects TRBV30 to TRBJ1-5; D is unclear. The CDR3 runs 14 residues. Germline V lookup: CDR1 GTSNPN, CDR2 SVGIG (reference sequence). Trimming pared 0 bases from V and 3 bases from J, leaving 9 bases between. CDR3 nucleotides: TGTGCCTGGAGTGTCGGAGGGAACAATCAGCCCCAGCATTTT. Its protein is CAWSVGGNNQPQHF. Full variable domain (outside the CDR3, taken from reference TRBV30 and TRBJ1-5): SQTIHQWPATLVQPVGSPLSLECTVEGTSNPNLYWYRQAAGRGLQLLFYSVGIGQISSEVPQNLSASRPQDRQFILSSKKLLLSDSGFYLCAWSVGGNNQPQHFGDGTRLSIL.

This clone was found a few times. The genes are TRBV30 and TRBJ2-7; 8 bases align to TRBD1. From germline, CDR1 is GTSNPN and CDR2 SVGIG (reference sequence). The CDR3 consists of 14 residues. The trim removed 2 bases at V and 2 bases at J, leaving 5 bases unmatched. CDR3: CAWSLDRGTYEQYF. CDR3 sequence (DNA): TGTGCCTGGAGTCTCGACAGGGGCACCTACGAGCAGTACTTC.

This chain uses TRBV6-1 with TRBJ2-3; D uncertain. V shed 7 bases and J shed 6 bases, with 8 bases lying between them. Germline lookup yields CDR1 MNHNS and CDR2 SASEGT. The CDR3 totals 11 residues. CDR3 sequence reads: CASTEWDTQYF. The DNA for the CDR3 is TGTGCCAGCACCGAGTGGGATACGCAGTATTTT.

In this sample, this clone turned up a few times. This chain links TRBV4-2 with TRBJ2-1, with TRBD2 matching over 9 bases. Germline V lookup: CDR1 LGHNA, CDR2 YNFKEQ. The CDR3 is 17 amino acids. V trimming: 0 bases; J trimming: 4 bases; junction bases outside the gene matches: 7. CDR3 sequence reads: CASSQEMASGVYNEQFF. In DNA form, the CDR3 reads TGTGCCAGCAGCCAAGAAATGGCTAGCGGGGTGTACAATGAGCAGTTCTTC.

This clone was counted a few times. This sequence joins TRBV29-1 and TRBJ1-2; D remains ambiguous. With 6 bases removed from V and 4 bases from J, the gap between germline ends came to 15 bases. CDR3 length: 13 residues. The germline V gene encodes CDR1 SQVTM and CDR2 ANQGSEA. CDR3 sequence: CSVARNEIYGYTF. In DNA form, the CDR3 reads TGCAGCGTGGCTCGGAACGAAATCTATGGCTACACCTTC.

The CDR3 sequence is CASSLFHGSGYNEQFF. CDR3 nucleotide sequence: TGTGCCAGCAGCCTTTTTCATGGTAGCGGTTACAATGAGCAGTTCTTC. The chain couples TRBV14 to TRBJ2-1; perhaps TRBD2 as D (6 bases). The CDR3 contains 16 residues. Germline values: CDR1 SGHDN, CDR2 FVKESK. V was clipped by 4 bases and J by 4 bases, with 17 bases between them.

The chain recombines TRBV5-1 with TRBJ2-3, with 12 positions matching TRBD2. The CDR3 spans 15 residues. Trimming took 6 bases from V and 9 from J; bases not matched to a gene: 11. Germline V CDR1 and CDR2: SGHRS, YFSETQ. In DNA form, the CDR3 reads TGCGCCAGCAAAAGGACTAGCGGGATGCGAGGAACGCAGTATTTT. Translating gives CASKRTSGMRGTQYF.

The V call is TRBV9, the J call TRBJ2-1; either TRBD1 or TRBD2 may fit D (5 bases each). Germline V CDR1 and CDR2: SGDLS, YYNGEE. V lost 1 base and J 0 bases, leaving 17 bases between the germline ends. The CDR3 sequence is 18 residues long. The CDR3 region has the DNA TGTGCCAGCAGCGTATCCTTGGGGCGGGTAGACTCCTACAATGAGCAGTTCTTC. It is translated as CASSVSLGRVDSYNEQFF.

Only a few counts were recorded for this clone. V is TRBV7-9 and J is TRBJ2-3; 9 bases match TRBD1. The V and J ends lost 5 bases and 1 base, in that order; junction bases with no gene match: 7. This CDR3 region has 16 residues. Germline V gives CDR1 SEHNR, CDR2 FQNEAQ (reference sequence). CDR3 coding DNA: TGTGCCAGCAGCGCACTCTGGACAGGGGGCACAGATACGCAGTATTTT. It specifies CASSALWTGGTDTQYF.

This clone turned up a few times. The chain uses TRBV30 and TRBJ1-5; D is unclear. The length of the CDR3 is 13 residues. Trimming cost V 4 bases and J 4 bases, with 11 bases left between them. The germline gives CDR1 GTSNPN, CDR2 SVGIG (reference sequence). The CDR3 here is CAWTPTENQPQHF. Here the CDR3 DNA reads TGTGCCTGGACCCCAACAGAGAATCAGCCCCAGCATTTT.

Only a few counts were recorded for this clone. The gene calls are TRBV29-1 and TRBJ1-1; 9 nucleotides match TRBD1. Per the germline V gene, CDR1 is SQVTM and CDR2 is ANQGSEA. The CDR3 sequence is 14 residues long. With 4 bases clipped from V and 7 bases from J, the junction kept 10 bases outside the gene matches. The CDR3 coding sequence is TGCAGCGTTGTCGGGGACAGGGTTGTGGGTGAAGCTTTCTTT. Translating gives CSVVGDRVVGEAFF.

The rearrangement links TRBV7-9 to TRBJ1-1; tentatively, D is TRBD1 (5 bases). V lost 1 base to trimming and J lost 1 base, with 10 bases between them. This CDR3 is 15 amino acids long. In germline, CDR1 is SEHNR, CDR2 FQNEAQ (reference sequence). The CDR3 DNA reads TGTGCCAGCAGCTTAGAAATTGGGGGGAACACTGAAGCTTTCTTT. It encodes CASSLEIGGNTEAFF.

This clone was detected only a few times. CDR3 DNA: TGCGCCAGCAGCCAAGAGCGAGCGTCGAACGAGCAGTACTTC. It is translated as CASSQERASNEQYF. This chain links TRBV4-3 with TRBJ2-7; unclear D gene. This CDR3 contains 14 residues. Germline CDR1 and CDR2: LGHNA and YSLEER. V was pared by 0 bases and J by 5 bases, with 11 bases between.

There are a few counts of this clone. The chain recombines TRBV4-1 with TRBJ2-1; a possible D gene is TRBD2 (6 bases). Germline V gene sequence: CDR1 MGHRA, CDR2 YSYEKL. There are 15 residues in the CDR3. V was cut by 0 bases and J by 7 bases, with 13 bases left in between. The DNA for the CDR3 is TGCGCCAGCAGCCAAGATGGCCCCGGGGGTAATGAGCAGTTCTTC. Its protein product is CASSQDGPGGNEQFF.

This CDR3 is CASSPLAVAGAGQYF. In DNA, the CDR3 is TGTGCCAGCAGCCCCCTGGCGGTAGCGGGAGCCGGGCAGTACTTC. J is TRBJ2-7 and V is TRBV7-6; TRBD2 aligns across 9 bases. Germline CDR1 is SGHVS and CDR2 is FNYEAQ. V gave up 5 bases and J gave up 9 bases; unmatched junction bases: 14. The CDR3 sequence is 15 residues long.

The chain joins TRBV30 to TRBJ1-5; no definite D call. The germline CDR1 and CDR2 sequences are GTSNPN and SVGIG (reference sequence). This CDR3 is built from 14 residues. Trimming shortened V by 3 bases and J by 2 bases, and 11 bases separated the two germline ends. CDR3 amino acids: CAWSQLGGNQPQHF. The CDR3 nucleotides read TGTGCCTGGAGCCAACTTGGCGGCAATCAGCCCCAGCATTTT.

This chain joins TRBV5-4 and TRBJ2-6; D unclear. Looked up from germline, CDR1 is SGHNT and CDR2 is YYREEE (reference sequence). CDR3 size: 15 residues. Trimming stripped 0 bases from V and 2 bases from J, with 6 bases between. CDR3 sequence: CASSLETAGANVLTF. The CDR3 region has the DNA TGTGCCAGCAGCTTGGAGACTGCTGGGGCCAACGTCCTGACTTTC.

This clone was seen more than once but under ten times. This rearrangement joins TRBV29-1 to TRBJ2-3; tentatively, D is TRBD2 (5 bases). The CDR3 has 12 amino acids. Germline V CDR1 and CDR2: SQVTM, ANQGSEA. The CDR3 DNA reads TGCTTGGCGTTAGAGGGTACAGATACGCAGTATTTT. This codes for CLALEGTDTQYF.

This clone was counted a few times. The chain joins TRBV6-1 to TRBJ2-7; 7 bases match TRBD1. The CDR3 consists of 12 residues. The J segment lost 6 bases and the V segment lost 7 bases, leaving 6 bases of the junction unmatched. The V gene's germline CDR1 is MNHNS and CDR2 SASEGT. CDR3 protein: CASIPDRSEQYF. The DNA for the CDR3 is TGTGCCAGCATTCCGGACAGGAGCGAGCAGTACTTC.

The V gene is TRBV4-2, the J gene TRBJ2-6, with D maybe TRBD1 (6 bases). The length of the CDR3 is 20 residues. Germline V gene data show CDR1 as LGHNA and CDR2 as YNFKEQ. V lost 0 bases and J 0 bases, leaving 18 bases between the germline ends. The CDR3 is CASSQDMRTDINSGANVLTF. The CDR3 nucleotides are TGTGCCAGCAGCCAAGATATGAGGACAGACATTAACTCTGGGGCCAACGTCCTGACTTTC.

This clone was recorded a few times. V and J are TRBV30 and TRBJ2-3, with D tentatively TRBD2 (5 bases). CDR3 length equals 13 residues. Trimming stripped 5 bases from V and 4 bases from J, with 13 bases between. Germline assignment: CDR1 GTSNPN and CDR2 SVGIG (reference sequence). The CDR3 bases are TGTGCCTGGGGGTGGGAGTATGCAGATACGCAGTATTTT. It encodes CAWGWEYADTQYF.

The chain is built from TRBV30 and TRBJ2-7, with D perhaps matching TRBD1 (5 bases). The CDR3 contains 16 residues. Trimming took off 0 bases at V and 3 bases at J, with 18 bases between the two ends. The germline CDR1 and CDR2 sequences are GTSNPN and SVGIG (reference sequence). The CDR3 sequence: CAWSVVGRAEYYEQYF. Here the CDR3 DNA reads TGTGCCTGGAGTGTCGTGGGGCGCGCAGAATACTACGAGCAGTACTTC.

Of note for this clone: This same CDR3 is encoded by further DNA sequences in the sample. J is TRBJ1-1 and V is TRBV30, with unresolved D. Trimming removed 0 bases from V and 0 bases from J, with 5 bases in between. CDR1 and CDR2 from the germline V gene are GTSNPN and SVGIG (reference sequence). The CDR3 runs to 13 residues. CDR3 sequence (DNA): TGTGCCTGGAGTGTCCGAATGAACACTGAAGCTTTCTTT. Amino acids: CAWSVRMNTEAFF.